This T cell receptor beta chain was identified during a study of OX40 agonist ivuxolimab in advanced cancers. At the level of the study: Melanoma, hepatocellular carcinoma, head and neck or renal cell cancer occurred in dose-escalation patients.

Sequencing was performed with immunoSEQ multiplex PCR; in TCRdb, only in-frame clones are kept and a portion is missing. The sample lists 77,000 or so clones; around 85% were seen once. Looked up from germline, CDR1 is MDHEN and CDR2 is SYDVKM. The trim removed 5 bases at V and 5 bases at J, leaving 10 bases unmatched. The CDR3 is 16 amino acids. Researchers took blood at baseline, on cycle 4 day 1, and on cycle 7 day 1. The input for sequencing was CD4+ or CD8+ T cells sorted from blood, taken in a trial of the OX40 agonist ivuxolimab. The chain recombines TRBV28 with TRBJ2-7; TRBD2 matches at 12 bases. The origin of this receptor is an adult with an advanced solid tumor such as melanoma, head and neck, liver or kidney cancer. The CDR3 region has the DNA TGTGCCAGCAGTCTACCGTCTAGCGGGAGGGCCCACGAGCAGTACTTC. Its protein is CASSLPSSGRAHEQYF.